One sample yielded the 14 T cell receptor beta chains listed below, sequenced in a study of Graves' ophthalmopathy and Graves' hyperthyroidism. Amplified TCR beta CDR3 regions were obtained using RNA transcripts as template. First-round RT-PCR employed HTBI primers, with a second-round multiplex PCR after it. One entry per CDR3 protein results from TCRdb running MiXCR on the multiplex PCR reads. Of about 700,000 distinct CDR3 sequences listed, about two fifths are singletons. Sequencing was carried out using peripheral blood. The receptor source for this set is an adult man with Graves' ophthalmopathy.

This clonotype occurred many times. The chain carries TRBV7-9 and TRBJ1-1, with 11 nucleotides matching TRBD1. Germline V gene sequence: CDR1 SEHNR, CDR2 FQNEAQ (reference sequence). Trimming cost V 5 bases and J 4 bases; bases outside gene matches: 9. This CDR3 has 16 residues. The CDR3 coding sequence is TGTGCCAGCAGCCCGGACAGGGGGCGCCGTTCCACTGAAGCTTTCTTT. This codes for CASSPDRGRRSTEAFF.

This clonotype has a handful of counts. The chain employs TRBV29-1 and TRBJ2-7, with D possibly TRBD1 on 6 matching bases. V gave up 6 bases and J gave up 3 bases, with 15 bases separating them. Germline lookup yields CDR1 SQVTM and CDR2 ANQGSEA. The length of the CDR3 is 13 residues. The CDR3 DNA sequence: TGCAGCGTCTCCTGGGACAAGAGCTACGAGCAGTACTTC. Protein sequence: CSVSWDKSYEQYF.

This clonotype was observed at least ten times. The V call is TRBV19, the J call TRBJ2-5; 8 bases fit TRBD2. The CDR3 extends over 13 amino acids. The V gene end was trimmed by 5 bases and the J gene end by 6 bases; junction bases not matched to a gene: 5. Per the germline V gene, CDR1 is LNHDA and CDR2 is SQIVND (reference sequence). CDR3 protein: CASSASGLQTQYF. The DNA of the CDR3 is TGTGCCAGTAGTGCTAGCGGGCTTCAGACCCAGTACTTC.

This clonotype showed up many times. CDR3: CASSLMTGGETQYF. Written as DNA, the CDR3 is TGTGCCAGCAGCCTGATGACCGGGGGTGAGACCCAGTACTTC. This chain joins TRBV11-2 and TRBJ2-5; D may be TRBD2 (6 bases). Deletions cut 5 bases from V and 5 bases from J, with 15 bases between. In germline, CDR1 is SGHAT, CDR2 FQNNGV. The CDR3 spans 14 residues.

This clonotype showed up many times. The chain couples TRBV10-3 to TRBJ1-4; 9 positions agree with TRBD1. Germline V CDR1 and CDR2: ENHRY, SYGVKD. This CDR3 comprises 15 residues. J was trimmed by 8 bases and V by 4 bases; bases with no gene match: 8. In nucleotides, the CDR3 is TGTGCCATCAGTGGGAACAGGGGGCGCCGAGAAAAACTGTTTTTT. Translated, it gives CAISGNRGRREKLFF.

The sample holds many counts of this clonotype. This chain uses TRBV19 with TRBJ2-2, with 9 nucleotides matching TRBD1. This CDR3 contains 15 residues. Looked up from germline, CDR1 is LNHDA and CDR2 is SQIVND (reference sequence). V lost 6 bases to trimming and J lost 3 bases; unmatched junction nucleotides: 5. The CDR3 here is CASRPRDRDTGELFF. In DNA, the CDR3 is TGTGCCAGTAGGCCCCGGGACAGGGACACCGGGGAGCTGTTTTTT. Based on the CDR3 plus reference TRBV19 and TRBJ2-2, the full variable domain is DGGITQSPKYLFRKEGQNVTLSCEQNLNHDAMYWYRQDPGQGLRLIYYSQIVNDFQKGDIAEGYSVSREKKESFPLTVTSAQKNPTAFYLCASRPRDRDTGELFFGEGSRLTVL.

About this clonotype itself: Possible read error: a much larger clone is one base away. For the CDR3, the DNA is TGTGCCAGTAGCTGGGACAAGGGGCTTGATCAGCCCCAGCATTTT. This translates into CASSWDKGLDQPQHF. The chain couples TRBV19 to TRBJ1-5; a possible D gene is TRBD1 (6 bases). The germline CDR1 and CDR2 sequences are LNHDA and SQIVND (reference sequence). The CDR3 is 15 amino acids. V was trimmed by 6 bases and J by 5 bases, leaving 17 bases between them.

This clonotype was seen once. This sequence may be a read error, since a much larger clone differs from it by one base. The CDR3 DNA reads as TGTGCCAGCGTGGCGGGCAGCAATCAGCCCCAGCATTTT. Translation: CASVAGSNQPQHF. This chain joins TRBV7-8 and TRBJ1-5; D gene unclear. The CDR3 runs 13 residues. The germline V gene has CDR1 SGHVS and CDR2 FQNEAQ. Trimming took off 8 bases at V and 1 base at J, with 9 bases between the two ends.

This clonotype was recorded many times. The chain combines TRBV7-9 with TRBJ2-5; 7 bases map to TRBD1. Germline lookup yields CDR1 SEHNR and CDR2 FQNEAQ (reference sequence). V gave up 2 bases and J gave up 3 bases; unmatched junction bases: 12. The CDR3 sequence is 17 residues long. The CDR3 nucleotides read TGTGCCAGCAGCTTACTGCGACAGGGTCGGTACAAAGAGACCCAGTACTTC. Translated, it gives CASSLLRQGRYKETQYF. Variable domain in full (rest from reference TRBV7-9 and TRBJ2-5): DTGVSQNPRHKITKRGQNVTFRCDPISEHNRLYWYRQTLGQGPEFLTYFQNEAQLEKSRLLSDRFSAERPKGSFSTLEIQRTEQGDSAMYLCASSLLRQGRYKETQYFGPGTRLLVL.

This clonotype was seen a single time. This chain links TRBV18 with TRBJ1-1; D gene uncertain. Trimming stripped 3 bases from V and 1 base from J, with 9 bases between. The germline CDR1 and CDR2 sequences are KGHSH and LQKENI. This CDR3 spans 14 amino acids. The CDR3 loop reads CASSPYPQNTEAFF. The CDR3 DNA follows: TGTGCCAGCTCACCCTACCCTCAGAACACTGAAGCTTTCTTT.

This rearrangement joins TRBV10-3 to TRBJ1-1; D might be TRBD1 (5 bases). CDR3 length: 18 residues. V gave up 10 bases and J gave up 1 base, with 28 bases separating them. Germline CDR1 ENHRY, CDR2 SYGVKD. CDR3 in amino acids: CASSQDGAAGATNTEAFF. CDR3 in DNA: TGTGCCAGCAGCCAAGACGGGGCCGCAGGAGCTACGAACACTGAAGCTTTCTTT.

The chain couples TRBV2 to TRBJ1-3, with 8 bases identical to TRBD1. CDR3 length: 13 amino acids. Looked up from germline, CDR1 is SNHLY and CDR2 is FYNNEI. The ends lost 6 bases at V and 7 bases at J; junction bases unmatched: 5. The CDR3 loop reads CASRRTGRNTIYF. CDR3 coding DNA: TGTGCCAGCAGGAGGACAGGGAGGAACACCATATATTTT.

This clonotype was picked up a small number of times. The gene calls are TRBV7-2 and TRBJ1-1; D is perhaps TRBD1 (6 bases). The germline CDR1 and CDR2 sequences are SGHTA and FQGNSA. Trimming pared 8 bases from V and 0 bases from J, leaving 13 bases between. This CDR3 comprises 14 residues. The chain's CDR3 is CASGSRGLNTEAFF. The DNA of the CDR3 is TGTGCCAGCGGGTCCAGGGGACTGAACACTGAAGCTTTCTTT.

This clonotype was found a few times. This chain joins TRBV4-3 and TRBJ2-5; no clear D. The CDR3 is 17 residues long. V gave up 0 bases and J gave up 1 base, with 15 bases separating them. Germline V gene lookup returns CDR1 LGHNA and CDR2 YSLEER. In DNA form, the CDR3 reads TGCGCCAGCAGCCAAGAAAGGAAGTATGAAATCCAAGAGACCCAGTACTTC. This sequence encodes CASSQERKYEIQETQYF.